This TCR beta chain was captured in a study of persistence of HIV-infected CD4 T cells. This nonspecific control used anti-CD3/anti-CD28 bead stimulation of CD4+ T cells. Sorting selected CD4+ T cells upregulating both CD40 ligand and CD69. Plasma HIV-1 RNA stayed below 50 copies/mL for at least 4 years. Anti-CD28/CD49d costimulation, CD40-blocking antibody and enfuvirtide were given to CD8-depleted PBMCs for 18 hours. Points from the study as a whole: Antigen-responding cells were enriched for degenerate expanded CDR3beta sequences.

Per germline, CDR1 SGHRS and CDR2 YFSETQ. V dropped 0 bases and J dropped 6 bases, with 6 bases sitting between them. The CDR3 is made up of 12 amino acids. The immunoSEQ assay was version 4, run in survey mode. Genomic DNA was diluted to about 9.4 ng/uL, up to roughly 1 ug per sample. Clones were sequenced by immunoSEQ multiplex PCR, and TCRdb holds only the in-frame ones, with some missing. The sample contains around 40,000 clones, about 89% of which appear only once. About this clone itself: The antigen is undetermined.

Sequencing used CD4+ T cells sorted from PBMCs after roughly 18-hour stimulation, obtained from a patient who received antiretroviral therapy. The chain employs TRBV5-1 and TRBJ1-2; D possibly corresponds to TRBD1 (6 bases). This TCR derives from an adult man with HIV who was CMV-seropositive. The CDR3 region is CASSLAGDGYTF. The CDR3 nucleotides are TGCGCCAGCAGCTTGGCAGGGGATGGCTACACCTTC.